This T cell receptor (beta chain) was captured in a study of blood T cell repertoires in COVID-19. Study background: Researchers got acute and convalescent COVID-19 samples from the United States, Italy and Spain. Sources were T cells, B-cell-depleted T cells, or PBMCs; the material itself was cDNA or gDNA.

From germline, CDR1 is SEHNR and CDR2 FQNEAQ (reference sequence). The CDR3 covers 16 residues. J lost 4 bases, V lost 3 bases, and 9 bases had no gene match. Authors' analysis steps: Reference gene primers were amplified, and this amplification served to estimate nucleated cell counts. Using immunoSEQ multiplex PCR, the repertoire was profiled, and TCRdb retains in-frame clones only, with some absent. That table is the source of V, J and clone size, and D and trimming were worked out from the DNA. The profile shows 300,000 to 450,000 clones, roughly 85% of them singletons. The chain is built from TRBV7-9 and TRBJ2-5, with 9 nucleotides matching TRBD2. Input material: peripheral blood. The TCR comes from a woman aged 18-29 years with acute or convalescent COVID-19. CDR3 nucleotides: TGTGCCAGCAGCTTGATAGCGGGGGTCCTGGGAGAGACCCAGTACTTC. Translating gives CASSLIAGVLGETQYF.